This TCR beta chain appears in the sequencing data of a study of beta chain features in type 1 diabetes. General study results and limits: Whether HLA type influences TCRB rearrangement remained unresolved here. Patients' naive, central memory and Treg TCRB repertoires seemed closer to one another than those of healthy donors.

This clone appeared once. Antigen specificity is unknown. The CDR3 runs to 15 residues. Germline assignment: CDR1 SGHDT and CDR2 YYEEEE. V lost 4 bases and J lost 0, with 13 bases in between. Expressed TCRB transcripts were sequenced because the entire RNA isolate underwent reverse transcription. For naive, central memory and regulatory T cell samples, reads averaged around 3.8 million. TCRdb's copy holds only in-frame clones and misses some; the assay was immunoSEQ multiplex PCR. The table lists 200,000 to 250,000 clones, 27% of them singletons. Stem cell-like memory, regulatory, central memory and naive CD4+ cells were sorted via CD45RO/CCR7/CD25/CD127/CD95/CD27.

The chain links TRBV5-6 to TRBJ2-5, with a possible D match to TRBD2 (5 bases). Sequencing was done on a sample of central memory CD4+ T cells from blood. The TCR sequence derives from a young man in good health. The CDR3 nucleotides are TGTGCCAGCAGCCGGAGCGGATTTAACCAAGAGACCCAGTACTTC. Translated, it gives CASSRSGFNQETQYF.